These 13 T cell receptor beta chains originate from one sample sequenced in a study of early T cells in non-severe SARS-CoV-2 infection. TCRdb processed the 5' RACE reads anew with MiXCR; each CDR3 protein has one entry. The sample comprises under 50,000 distinct CDR3 sequences, about 4% of which are singletons, and around 6% rests with the top ten. The specimen sequenced was whole blood. The receptors derive from an adult who was a healthcare worker with PCR-confirmed SARS-CoV-2 infection or an uninfected control (not recorded which).

This clonotype has at least ten counts. This chain links TRBV20-1 with TRBJ2-7; tentative D call: TRBD2 (6 bases). V was pared by 5 bases and J by 0 bases, with 14 bases between. The germline V gene encodes CDR1 DFQATT and CDR2 SNEGSKA (reference sequence). The CDR3 loop spans 14 amino acids. The CDR3 sequence is CSAGKTRGSYEQYF. The CDR3 bases are TGCAGTGCTGGGAAGACTAGGGGCTCCTACGAGCAGTACTTC.

The CDR3 spells CSARSLAGGTYEQYF. CDR3 nucleotides: TGCAGTGCTAGATCCCTAGCGGGAGGGACCTACGAGCAGTACTTC. The rearrangement links TRBV20-1 to TRBJ2-7; 12 nucleotides agree with TRBD2. The J segment lost 2 bases and the V segment lost 2 bases, leaving 4 bases of the junction unmatched. The germline V gene encodes CDR1 DFQATT and CDR2 SNEGSKA (reference sequence). The CDR3 length is 15 residues.

This clonotype was observed a few times. This rearrangement joins TRBV27 to TRBJ1-2; D gene ambiguous. V was pared by 3 bases and J by 2 bases, with 10 bases between. CDR3 length: 14 amino acids. Looked up from germline, CDR1 is MNHEY and CDR2 is SMNVEV (reference sequence). This CDR3 reads CASSFRQENYGYTF. The CDR3 DNA is TGTGCCAGCAGTTTCCGGCAGGAAAACTATGGCTACACCTTC.

The sample holds many counts of this clonotype. The CDR3 DNA is TGTGCCAGCAGTTACGGACAGGGAAGCTATGGCTACACCTTC. This gives the protein CASSYGQGSYGYTF. The J gene is TRBJ1-2, the V gene TRBV27, with TRBD1 matching 8 bases. The ends lost 4 bases at V and 4 bases at J; junction bases unmatched: 5. The CDR3 sequence is 14 residues long. Germline CDR1 and CDR2: MNHEY and SMNVEV (reference sequence).

In its sample, this clonotype was seen many times. This chain links TRBV12-3 or TRBV12-4 with TRBJ1-6; no definite D call. Trimming removed 6 bases from V and 5 bases from J, with 17 bases in between. This CDR3 comprises 16 residues. CDR3 sequence: CASSILGIGDNSPLHF. CDR3 nucleotides: TGTGCCAGCAGCATCCTCGGGATCGGGGATAATTCACCCCTCCACTTT.

This clonotype showed up many times. J is TRBJ1-6 and V is TRBV20-1; 7 nucleotides line up with TRBD1. Looked up from germline, CDR1 is DFQATT and CDR2 is SNEGSKA (reference sequence). Trimming at V came to 1 base and at J to 0 bases, leaving 3 bases not matched to a gene. CDR3 size: 16 residues. CDR3 sequence: CSARVQGRSYNSPLHF. CDR3 in DNA: TGCAGTGCTAGAGTACAGGGGCGCTCCTATAATTCACCCCTCCACTTT.

This clonotype was detected ten times or more. The chain is built from TRBV20-1 and TRBJ1-1; maybe TRBD1 (5 bases). Trimming took off 5 bases at V and 1 base at J, with 11 bases between the two ends. The CDR3 length is 13 residues. In germline, CDR1 is DFQATT, CDR2 SNEGSKA (reference sequence). This CDR3 is CSAFETANTEAFF. CDR3 nucleotides: TGCAGTGCTTTTGAGACAGCGAACACTGAAGCTTTCTTT.

This clonotype came up a few times. The chain carries TRBV20-1 and TRBJ2-5; the match to TRBD1 covers 10 bases. J gave up 5 bases and V 3 bases, and 9 bases lay outside the gene matches. Looked up from germline, CDR1 is DFQATT and CDR2 is SNEGSKA (reference sequence). The CDR3 has 15 amino acids. CDR3 sequence reads: CSARGQGTQMETQYF. The CDR3 coding sequence is TGCAGTGCTAGGGGACAGGGGACCCAGATGGAGACCCAGTACTTC.

This clonotype was found a few times. The gene calls are TRBV5-4 and TRBJ2-3; TRBD2 aligns across 10 bases. Germline CDR1 reads SGHNT; CDR2 reads YYREEE (reference sequence). This CDR3 is 16 amino acids long. The V gene end was trimmed by 4 bases and the J gene end by 7 bases; junction bases not matched to a gene: 12. The CDR3 is CASSLWGAGGPHTQYF. The CDR3 DNA sequence: TGTGCCAGCAGCCTCTGGGGAGCGGGGGGGCCCCATACGCAGTATTTT.

This clonotype has at least ten counts. The chain joins TRBV7-2 to TRBJ2-6; D may be TRBD2 (5 bases). Germline V gene sequence: CDR1 SGHTA, CDR2 FQGNSA. Trimming removed 5 bases from V and 0 bases from J, with 11 bases in between. The CDR3 runs 16 residues. CDR3 sequence: CASSPGYYSGANVLTF. DNA of the CDR3: TGTGCCAGCAGCCCGGGATATTACTCTGGGGCCAACGTCCTGACTTTC.

This clonotype was counted many times. CDR3 DNA: TGTGCCAGCAGCTTAGCCTTTGACAGGACCACTGAAGCTTTCTTT. Its translation is CASSLAFDRTTEAFF. V usage is TRBV7-6 and J usage is TRBJ1-1; TRBD1 might be the D (6 bases). The CDR3 is made up of 15 amino acids. Germline V CDR1 and CDR2: SGHVS, FNYEAQ. The V end was cut by 0 bases, the J end by 4 bases, with 12 bases between.

This clonotype was seen at least ten times. V and J are TRBV7-2 and TRBJ2-7; the match to TRBD2 covers 13 bases. Trimming at V came to 0 bases and at J to 7 bases, leaving 12 bases not matched to a gene. CDR3 length: 18 amino acids. The germline V gene has CDR1 SGHTA and CDR2 FQGNSA. CDR3 sequence (DNA): TGTGCCAGCAGCTTAGCGCCCTCCGGGACTAGCGGGGCGGGGGAGCAGTACTTC. Protein product: CASSLAPSGTSGAGEQYF.

In its sample, this clonotype was seen many times. This chain links TRBV11-2 with TRBJ2-1, with TRBD2 matching over 7 bases. Per the germline V gene, CDR1 is SGHAT and CDR2 is FQNNGV. With V trimmed by 3 bases and J by 6 bases, 5 bases remained unmatched. This CDR3 has 14 residues. This chain's CDR3 is CASSLGASGNEQFF. The CDR3 DNA sequence: TGTGCCAGCAGCTTGGGTGCTAGCGGCAATGAGCAGTTCTTC.